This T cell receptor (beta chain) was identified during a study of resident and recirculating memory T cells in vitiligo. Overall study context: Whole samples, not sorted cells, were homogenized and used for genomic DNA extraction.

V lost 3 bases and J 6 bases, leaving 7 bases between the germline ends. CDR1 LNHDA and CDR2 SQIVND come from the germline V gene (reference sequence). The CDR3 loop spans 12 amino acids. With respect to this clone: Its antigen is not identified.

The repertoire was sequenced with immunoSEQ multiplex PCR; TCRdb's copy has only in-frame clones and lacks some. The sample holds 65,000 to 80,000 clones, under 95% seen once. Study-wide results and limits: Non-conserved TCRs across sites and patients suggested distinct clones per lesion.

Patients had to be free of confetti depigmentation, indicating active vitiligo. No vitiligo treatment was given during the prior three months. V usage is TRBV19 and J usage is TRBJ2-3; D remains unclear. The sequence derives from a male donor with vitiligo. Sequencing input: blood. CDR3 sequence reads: CASSITVDTQYF. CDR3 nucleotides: TGTGCCAGTAGTATTACAGTGGATACGCAGTATTTT.